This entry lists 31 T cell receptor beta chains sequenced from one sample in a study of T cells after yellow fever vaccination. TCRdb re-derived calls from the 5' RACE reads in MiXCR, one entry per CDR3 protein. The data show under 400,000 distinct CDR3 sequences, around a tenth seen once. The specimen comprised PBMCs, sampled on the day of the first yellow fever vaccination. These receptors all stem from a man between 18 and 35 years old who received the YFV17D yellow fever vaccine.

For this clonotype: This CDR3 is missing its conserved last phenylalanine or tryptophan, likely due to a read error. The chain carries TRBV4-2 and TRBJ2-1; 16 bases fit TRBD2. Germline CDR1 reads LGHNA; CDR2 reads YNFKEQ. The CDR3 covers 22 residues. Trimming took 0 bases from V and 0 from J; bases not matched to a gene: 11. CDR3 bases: TGTGCCAGCAGCCAAGATAATAGGCCGGGACTAGCGGGGGGGAGCTCCTACAATGAGCAGTTCCTC. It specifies CASSQDNRPGLAGGSSYNEQFL.

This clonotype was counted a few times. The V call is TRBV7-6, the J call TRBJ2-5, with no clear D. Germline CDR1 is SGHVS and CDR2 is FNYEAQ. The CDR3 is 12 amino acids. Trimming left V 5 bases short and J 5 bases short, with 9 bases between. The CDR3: CASSALSETQYF. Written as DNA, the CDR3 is TGTGCCAGCAGCGCCTTATCCGAGACCCAGTACTTC.

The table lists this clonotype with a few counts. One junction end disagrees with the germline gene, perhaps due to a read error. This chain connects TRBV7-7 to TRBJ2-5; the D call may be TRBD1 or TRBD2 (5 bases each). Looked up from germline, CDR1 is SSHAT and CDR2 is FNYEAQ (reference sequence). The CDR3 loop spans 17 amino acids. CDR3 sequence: CASSLGHTEGPQETQYF. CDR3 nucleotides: TGTGCTAGCAGCTTAGGGCACACAGAGGGGCCCCAAGAGACCCAGTACTTC.

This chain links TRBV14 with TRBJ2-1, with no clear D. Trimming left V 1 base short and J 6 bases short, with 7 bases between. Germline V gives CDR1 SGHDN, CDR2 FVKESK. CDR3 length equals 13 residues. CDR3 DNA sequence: TGTGCCAGCAGCCAAGCAAGCCTCAATGAGCAGTTCTTC. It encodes CASSQASLNEQFF. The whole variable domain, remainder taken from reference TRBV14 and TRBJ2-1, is EAGVTQFPSHSVIEKGQTVTLRCDPISGHDNLYWYRRVMGKEIKFLLHFVKESKQDESGMPNNRFLAERTGGTYSTLKVQPAELEDSGVYFCASSQASLNEQFFGPGTRLTVL.

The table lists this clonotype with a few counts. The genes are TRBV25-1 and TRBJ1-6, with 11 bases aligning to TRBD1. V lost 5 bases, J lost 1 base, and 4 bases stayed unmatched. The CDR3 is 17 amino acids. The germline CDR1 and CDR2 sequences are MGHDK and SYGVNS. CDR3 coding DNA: TGTGCCAGCAGTCACGGACAGGGGGCTTCCTATAATTCACCCCTCCACTTT. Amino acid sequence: CASSHGQGASYNSPLHF.

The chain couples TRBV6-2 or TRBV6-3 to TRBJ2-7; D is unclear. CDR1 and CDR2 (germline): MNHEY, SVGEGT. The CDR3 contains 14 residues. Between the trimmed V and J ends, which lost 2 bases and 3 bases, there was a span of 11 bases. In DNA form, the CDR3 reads TGTGCCAGCAGTTACCCCGACCGTTACTACGAGCAGTACGTC. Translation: CASSYPDRYYEQYV.

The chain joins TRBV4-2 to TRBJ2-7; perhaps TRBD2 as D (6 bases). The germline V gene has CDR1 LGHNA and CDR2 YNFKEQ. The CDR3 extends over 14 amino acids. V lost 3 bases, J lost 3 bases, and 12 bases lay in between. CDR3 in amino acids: CASSHQRADYEQYF. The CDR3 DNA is TGTGCCAGCAGCCACCAGCGGGCAGACTACGAGCAGTACTTC.

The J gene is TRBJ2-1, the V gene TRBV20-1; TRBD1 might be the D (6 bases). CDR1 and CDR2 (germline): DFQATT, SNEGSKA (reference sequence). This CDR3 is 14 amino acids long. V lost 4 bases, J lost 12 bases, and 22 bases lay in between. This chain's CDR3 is CSAIPGHKRGWQFF. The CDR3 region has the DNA TGCAGTGCTATCCCGGGACATAAGCGTGGGTGGCAGTTCTTC.

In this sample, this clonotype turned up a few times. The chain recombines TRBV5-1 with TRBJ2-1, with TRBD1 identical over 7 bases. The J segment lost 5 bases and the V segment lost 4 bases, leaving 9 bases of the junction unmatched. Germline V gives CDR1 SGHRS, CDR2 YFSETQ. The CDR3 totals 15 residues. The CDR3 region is CASSALPGQHNEQFF. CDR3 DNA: TGCGCCAGCAGCGCACTACCGGGACAGCACAATGAGCAGTTCTTC.

CDR3 nucleotide sequence: TGCAGTGCTGCGCGCTCCACCGCAGAAAACATTCAGTACTTC. Its protein product is CSAARSTAENIQYF. This chain links TRBV20-1 with TRBJ2-4; no clear D gene. Looked up from germline, CDR1 is DFQATT and CDR2 is SNEGSKA (reference sequence). V was pared by 5 bases and J by 5 bases, with 16 bases between. CDR3 size: 14 residues.

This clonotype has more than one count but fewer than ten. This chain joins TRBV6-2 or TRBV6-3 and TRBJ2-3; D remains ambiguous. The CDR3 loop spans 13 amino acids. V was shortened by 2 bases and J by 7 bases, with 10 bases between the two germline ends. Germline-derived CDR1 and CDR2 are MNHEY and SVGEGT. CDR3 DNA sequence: TGTGCCAGCAGTTACCCCTCCAGTCATACGCAGTATTTT. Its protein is CASSYPSSHTQYF.

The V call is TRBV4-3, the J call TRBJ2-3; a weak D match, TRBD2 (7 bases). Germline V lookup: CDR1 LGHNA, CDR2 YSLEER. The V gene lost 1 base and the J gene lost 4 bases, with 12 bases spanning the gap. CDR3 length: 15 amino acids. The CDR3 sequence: CASSQGGGQADTQYF. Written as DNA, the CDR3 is TGCGCCAGCAGCCAAGGGGGGGGGCAGGCAGATACGCAGTATTTT.

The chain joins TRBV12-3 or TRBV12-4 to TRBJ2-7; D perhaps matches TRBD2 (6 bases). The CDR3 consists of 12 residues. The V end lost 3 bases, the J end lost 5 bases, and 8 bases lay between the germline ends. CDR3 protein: CASSLGGNEQYV. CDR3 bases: TGTGCCAGCAGTTTGGGGGGAAACGAGCAGTACGTC.

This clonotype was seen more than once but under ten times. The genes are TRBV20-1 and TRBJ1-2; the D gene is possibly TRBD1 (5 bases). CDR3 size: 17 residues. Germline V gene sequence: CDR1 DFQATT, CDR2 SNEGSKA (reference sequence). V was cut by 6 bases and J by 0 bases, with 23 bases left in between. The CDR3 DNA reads TGCAGTGCGACCCGACAGAAAAAAAGGACCGCTAACTATGGCTACACCTTC. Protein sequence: CSATRQKKRTANYGYTF.

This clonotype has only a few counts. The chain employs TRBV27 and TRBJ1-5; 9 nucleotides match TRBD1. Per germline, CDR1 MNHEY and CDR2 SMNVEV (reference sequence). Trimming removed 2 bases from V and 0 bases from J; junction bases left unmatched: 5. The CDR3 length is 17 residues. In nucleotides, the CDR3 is TGTGCCAGCAGTTTAACGACAGGGGGTTATAGCAATCAGCCCCAGCATTTT. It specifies CASSLTTGGYSNQPQHF.

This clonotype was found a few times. CDR3 amino acids: CSASRTGSGNTIYF. As DNA, the CDR3 is TGCAGTGCAAGCAGGACAGGCTCTGGAAACACCATATATTTT. The chain combines TRBV20-1 with TRBJ1-3; 7 nucleotides agree with TRBD1. The CDR3 consists of 14 residues. The J segment lost 0 bases and the V segment lost 6 bases, leaving 5 bases of the junction unmatched. Germline CDR1 reads DFQATT; CDR2 reads SNEGSKA (reference sequence).

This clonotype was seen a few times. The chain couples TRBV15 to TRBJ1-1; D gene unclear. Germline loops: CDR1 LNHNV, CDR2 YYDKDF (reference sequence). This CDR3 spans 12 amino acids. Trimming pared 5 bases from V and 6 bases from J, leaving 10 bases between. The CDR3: CATSSIQAEAFF. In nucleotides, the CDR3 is TGTGCCACCAGCTCCATTCAGGCTGAAGCTTTCTTT.

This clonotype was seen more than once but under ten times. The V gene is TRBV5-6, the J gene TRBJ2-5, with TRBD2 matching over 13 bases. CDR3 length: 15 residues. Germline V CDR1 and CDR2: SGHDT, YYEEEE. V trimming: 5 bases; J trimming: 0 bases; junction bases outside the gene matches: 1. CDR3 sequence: CASRGTSGDQETQYF. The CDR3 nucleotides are TGTGCCAGCAGGGGGACTAGCGGGGACCAAGAGACCCAGTACTTC.

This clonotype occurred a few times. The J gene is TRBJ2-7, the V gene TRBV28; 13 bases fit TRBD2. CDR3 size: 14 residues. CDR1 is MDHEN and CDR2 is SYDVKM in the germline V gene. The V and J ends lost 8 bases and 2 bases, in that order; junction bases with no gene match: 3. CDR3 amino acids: CASGTSGITYEQYV. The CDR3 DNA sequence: TGTGCCAGCGGGACTAGCGGGATCACCTACGAGCAGTACGTC.

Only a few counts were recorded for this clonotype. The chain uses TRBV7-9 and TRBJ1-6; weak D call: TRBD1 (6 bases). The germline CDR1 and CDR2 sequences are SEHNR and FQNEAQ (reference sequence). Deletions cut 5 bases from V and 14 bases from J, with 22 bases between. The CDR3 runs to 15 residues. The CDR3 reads CASSRGGPAIITLHF. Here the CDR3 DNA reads TGTGCCAGCAGCCGAGGGGGACCTGCTATAATTACCCTCCACTTT.

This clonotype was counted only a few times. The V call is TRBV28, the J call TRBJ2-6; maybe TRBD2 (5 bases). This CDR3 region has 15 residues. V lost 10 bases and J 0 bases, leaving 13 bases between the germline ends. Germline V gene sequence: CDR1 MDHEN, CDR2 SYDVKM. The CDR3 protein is CATSGGPSGANVLTF. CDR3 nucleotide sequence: TGTGCCACCAGCGGCGGGCCCTCTGGGGCCAACGTCCTGACTTTC.

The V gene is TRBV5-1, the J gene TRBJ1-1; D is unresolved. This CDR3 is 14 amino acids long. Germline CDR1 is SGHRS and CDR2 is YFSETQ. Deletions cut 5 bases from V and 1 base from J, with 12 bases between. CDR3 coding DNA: TGCGCCAGCAGACGGACCCCTCCGAACACTGAAGCTTTCTTT. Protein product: CASRRTPPNTEAFF.

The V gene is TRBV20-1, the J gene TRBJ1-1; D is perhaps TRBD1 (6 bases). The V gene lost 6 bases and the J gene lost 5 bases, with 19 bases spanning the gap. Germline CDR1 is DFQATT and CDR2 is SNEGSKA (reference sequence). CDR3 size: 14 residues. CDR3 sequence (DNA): TGCAGTGCCAGACCCGGGACAAGTGGGACTGAAGCTTTCTTT. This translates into CSARPGTSGTEAFF.

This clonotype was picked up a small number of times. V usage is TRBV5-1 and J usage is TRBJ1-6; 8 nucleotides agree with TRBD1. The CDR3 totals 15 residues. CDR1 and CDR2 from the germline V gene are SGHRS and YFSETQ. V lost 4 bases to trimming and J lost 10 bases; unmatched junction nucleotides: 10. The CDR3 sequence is CASSKGQALRSPLHF. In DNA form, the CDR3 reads TGCGCCAGCAGCAAGGGACAGGCTCTGCGGTCACCCCTCCACTTT.

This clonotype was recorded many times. CDR3 sequence reads: CASSSGNEKLFF. The CDR3 DNA reads TGTGCCAGCAGCAGCGGGAATGAAAAACTGTTTTTT. This chain joins TRBV9 and TRBJ1-4; D not certain. CDR1 and CDR2 (germline): SGDLS, YYNGEE. The CDR3 spans 12 residues. Between the trimmed V and J ends, which lost 4 bases and 5 bases, there was a span of 6 bases.

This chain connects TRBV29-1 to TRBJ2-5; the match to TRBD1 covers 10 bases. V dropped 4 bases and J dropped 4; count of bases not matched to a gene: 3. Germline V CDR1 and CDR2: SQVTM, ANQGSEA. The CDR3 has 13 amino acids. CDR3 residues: CSVVRDRGETQYF. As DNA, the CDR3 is TGCAGCGTTGTAAGGGACAGGGGAGAGACCCAGTACTTC.

The CDR3 sequence: CASSKPGGNTEAFF. The DNA for the CDR3 is TGTGCCAGCAGCAAACCCGGGGGGAACACTGAAGCTTTCTTT. V is TRBV6-1 and J is TRBJ1-1, with D possibly being TRBD1 (5 bases). From germline, CDR1 is MNHNS and CDR2 SASEGT. CDR3 size: 14 residues. Trimming removed 6 bases from V and 1 base from J, with 12 bases in between.

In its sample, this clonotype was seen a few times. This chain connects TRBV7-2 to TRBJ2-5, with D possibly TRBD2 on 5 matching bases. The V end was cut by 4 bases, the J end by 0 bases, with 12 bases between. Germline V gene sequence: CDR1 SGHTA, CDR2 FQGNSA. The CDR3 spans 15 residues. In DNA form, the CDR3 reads TGTGCCAGCAGCTACCTCCCCGGGAACCAAGAGACCCAGTACTTC. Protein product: CASSYLPGNQETQYF. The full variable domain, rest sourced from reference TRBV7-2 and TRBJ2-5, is GAGVSQSPSNKVTEKGKDVELRCDPISGHTALYWYRQSLGQGLEFLIYFQGNSAPDKSGLPSDRFSAERTGGSVSTLTIQRTQQEDSAVYLCASSYLPGNQETQYFGPGTRLLVL.

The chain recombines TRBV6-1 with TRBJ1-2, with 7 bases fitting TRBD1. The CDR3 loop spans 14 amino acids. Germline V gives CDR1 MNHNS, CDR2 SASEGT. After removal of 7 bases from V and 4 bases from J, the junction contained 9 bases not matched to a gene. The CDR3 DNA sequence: TGTGCCAGCAATGACAGGGCCTCGTTCTATGGCTACACCTTC. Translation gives CASNDRASFYGYTF.

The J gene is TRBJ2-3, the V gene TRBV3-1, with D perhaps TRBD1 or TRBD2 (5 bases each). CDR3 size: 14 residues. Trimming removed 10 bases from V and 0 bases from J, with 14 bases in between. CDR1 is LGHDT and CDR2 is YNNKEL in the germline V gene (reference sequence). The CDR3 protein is CATREGRSTDTQYF. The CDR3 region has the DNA TGTGCCACGAGAGAGGGGCGAAGCACAGATACGCAGTATTTT.

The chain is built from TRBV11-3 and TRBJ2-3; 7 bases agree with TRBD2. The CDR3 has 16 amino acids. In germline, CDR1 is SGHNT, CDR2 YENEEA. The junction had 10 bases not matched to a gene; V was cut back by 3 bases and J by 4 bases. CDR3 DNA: TGTGCCAGCAGCTTCCGGGGGGAGCTAGTCGCAGATACGCAGTATTTT. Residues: CASSFRGELVADTQYF.